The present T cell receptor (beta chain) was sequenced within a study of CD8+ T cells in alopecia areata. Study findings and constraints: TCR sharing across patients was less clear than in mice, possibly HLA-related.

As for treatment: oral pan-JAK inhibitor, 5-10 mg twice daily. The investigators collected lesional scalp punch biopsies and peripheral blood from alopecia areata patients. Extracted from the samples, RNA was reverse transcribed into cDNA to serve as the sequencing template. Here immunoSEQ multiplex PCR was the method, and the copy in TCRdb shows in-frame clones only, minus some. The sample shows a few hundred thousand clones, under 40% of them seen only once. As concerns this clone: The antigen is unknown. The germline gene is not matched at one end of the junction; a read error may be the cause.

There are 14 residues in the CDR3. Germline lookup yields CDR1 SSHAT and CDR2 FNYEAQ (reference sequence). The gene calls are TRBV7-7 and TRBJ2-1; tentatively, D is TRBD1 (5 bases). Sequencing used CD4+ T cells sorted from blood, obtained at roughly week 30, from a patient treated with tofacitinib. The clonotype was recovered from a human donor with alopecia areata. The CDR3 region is CASSPGHRDNEQFF. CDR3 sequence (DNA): TGTGCTAGCAGCCCCGGACACCGCGACAATGAGCAGTTCTTC.